The 31 T cell receptor beta chains in this list originate from one sample, sequenced in a study of STAT3 mutations in large granular lymphocyte leukemia. Profiling relied on immunoSEQ multiplex PCR, and the TCRdb table lists in-frame clones only, not all of them. The data contain roughly 11,000 clones, over 75% of them singletons. Overall study results and limits: At least one immunodominant TCR beta clonotype appeared in every T-cell large granular lymphocyte leukemia patient.

No antigen has been assigned to these receptors. The sequencing sample was made of peripheral blood mononuclear cells. The receptors shown here come from an elderly man with T-cell large granular lymphocyte leukemia. Some clones in this sample may be carry-over from other donors' samples.

This clone was counted a single time. The chain uses TRBV5-8 and TRBJ1-1; TRBD1 matches at 9 bases. Unmatched junction bases numbered 4, after V lost 3 bases and J lost 1 base. Germline-derived CDR1 and CDR2 are SGHTS and YDEGEE. This CDR3 is 15 amino acids long. CDR3 region: CASSSPGQGNTEAFF. CDR3 DNA sequence: TGTGCCAGCAGCTCGCCGGGACAGGGGAACACTGAAGCTTTCTTT.

This rearrangement joins TRBV27 to TRBJ2-7; D gene uncertain. V lost 5 bases to trimming and J lost 5 bases, with 16 bases between them. Germline CDR1 is MNHEY and CDR2 is SMNVEV (reference sequence). The CDR3 covers 14 residues. The DNA of the CDR3 is TGTGCCAGCAGTCGGCACCAACTACTTAACGAGCAGTACTTC. Translating gives CASSRHQLLNEQYF.

The chain links TRBV30 to TRBJ1-5; TRBD1 agrees at 7 bases. Germline values: CDR1 GTSNPN, CDR2 SVGIG (reference sequence). This CDR3 spans 14 amino acids. Germline trimming cut 3 bases from V and 4 bases from J; bases unmatched to any gene: 6. The CDR3 loop reads CAWRDQGGNQPQHF. The CDR3 nucleotides read TGTGCCTGGAGGGATCAGGGGGGGAATCAGCCCCAGCATTTT.

The V call is TRBV5-1, the J call TRBJ2-2; possibly TRBD1 for D (7 bases). The CDR3 covers 16 residues. Between the trimmed V and J ends, which lost 3 bases and 4 bases, there was a span of 16 bases. Per the germline V gene, CDR1 is SGHRS and CDR2 is YFSETQ. CDR3 region: CASSWGDRAVTGELFF. The DNA for the CDR3 is TGCGCCAGCAGCTGGGGGGACAGAGCCGTCACCGGGGAGCTGTTTTTT.

This chain connects TRBV28 to TRBJ1-5; unclear D gene. From germline, CDR1 is MDHEN and CDR2 SYDVKM. The ends were cut back, 4 bases at V and 3 bases at J, with 4 bases in the middle. CDR3 length equals 12 residues. The CDR3 DNA reads as TGTGCCAGCAGTTCCACCAATCAGCCCCAGCATTTT. Protein sequence: CASSSTNQPQHF.

The chain links TRBV28 to TRBJ1-1; TRBD1 is a possible D gene (5 bases). This CDR3 has 15 amino acids. Trimming shortened V by 7 bases and J by 2 bases, and 17 bases separated the two germline ends. CDR1 MDHEN and CDR2 SYDVKM come from the germline V gene. CDR3 region: CASIRTPQTNTEAFF. DNA for the CDR3: TGTGCCAGCATACGGACACCACAGACTAACACTGAAGCTTTCTTT.

This sequence joins TRBV5-1 and TRBJ2-7; D possibly corresponds to TRBD1 (6 bases). V lost 4 bases and J lost 0, with 14 bases in between. Germline values: CDR1 SGHRS, CDR2 YFSETQ. CDR3 size: 15 residues. CDR3 in amino acids: CASSGVGAGSYEQYF. The CDR3 DNA reads as TGCGCCAGCAGCGGGGTGGGGGCCGGCTCCTACGAGCAGTACTTC.

Notes on this clone: Other DNA sequences in the sample encode the same CDR3. The rearrangement joins TRBV5-4 to TRBJ2-7; no clear D. The CDR3 contains 12 residues. Germline V lookup: CDR1 SGHNT, CDR2 YYREEE (reference sequence). With 4 bases removed from V and 5 bases from J, the gap between germline ends came to 10 bases. The CDR3 DNA reads TGTGCCAGCAGCCTCGACGGAGACGAGCAGTACTTC. It encodes CASSLDGDEQYF.

The rearrangement links TRBV2 to TRBJ2-7; tentatively, D is TRBD1 or TRBD2 (5 bases each). Trimming stripped 7 bases from V and 4 bases from J, with 20 bases between. CDR1 and CDR2 (germline): SNHLY, FYNNEI. The length of the CDR3 is 15 residues. The CDR3 is CASTQPGPGAYEQYF. DNA for the CDR3: TGTGCCAGCACTCAACCCGGGCCCGGGGCATACGAGCAGTACTTC.

V usage is TRBV9 and J usage is TRBJ2-7; no reliable D call. Trimming stripped 1 base from V and 6 bases from J, with 17 bases between. The CDR3 runs to 15 residues. CDR1 is SGDLS and CDR2 is YYNGEE in the germline V gene. The CDR3: CASSVLPRAGGEQYF. The CDR3 bases are TGTGCCAGCAGCGTATTACCCCGGGCAGGCGGCGAGCAGTACTTC.

This clone has only one observation. J is TRBJ1-5 and V is TRBV7-8; D uncertain. Deletions cut 5 bases from V and 1 base from J, with 3 bases between. The CDR3 sequence is 12 residues long. Germline V gene lookup returns CDR1 SGHVS and CDR2 FQNEAQ. The CDR3 DNA sequence: TGTGCCAGCAGCCCAAGCAATCAGCCCCAGCATTTT. Encoded protein: CASSPSNQPQHF.

The V and J genes are TRBV5-4 and TRBJ2-1; possibly TRBD2 for D (7 bases). Germline V gene sequence: CDR1 SGHNT, CDR2 YYREEE (reference sequence). Trimming shortened V by 0 bases and J by 3 bases, and 10 bases separated the two germline ends. The CDR3 consists of 15 residues. The CDR3 loop reads CASSLGGGDYNEQFF. In DNA form, the CDR3 reads TGTGCCAGCAGCTTGGGCGGGGGCGACTACAATGAGCAGTTCTTC. Based on the CDR3 plus reference TRBV5-4 and TRBJ2-1, the full variable domain is ETGVTQSPTHLIKTRGQQVTLRCSSQSGHNTVSWYQQALGQGPQFIFQYYREEENGRGNFPPRFSGLQFPNYSSELNVNALELDDSALYLCASSLGGGDYNEQFFGPGTRLTVL.

The gene calls are TRBV29-1 and TRBJ1-5; weak D call: TRBD1 (6 bases). The V end was cut by 1 base, the J end by 1 base, with 11 bases between. CDR1 and CDR2 (germline): SQVTM, ANQGSEA. This CDR3 is 15 amino acids long. CDR3 DNA sequence: TGCAGCGTTGAAGGGGAGGGGGGGAGCAATCAGCCCCAGCATTTT. It encodes CSVEGEGGSNQPQHF.

The chain couples TRBV4-1 to TRBJ2-5; TRBD2 matches at 8 bases. Trimming cost V 0 bases and J 4 bases; bases outside gene matches: 7. Germline CDR1 is MGHRA and CDR2 is YSYEKL. This CDR3 is 16 amino acids long. The CDR3, as DNA: TGCGCCAGCAGCCAAGACGGTCGAGCGGGGGTAGAGACCCAGTACTTC. Protein: CASSQDGRAGVETQYF.

This sequence joins TRBV30 and TRBJ1-6; 7 nucleotides line up with TRBD1. The V and J ends lost 5 bases and 10 bases, in that order; junction bases with no gene match: 20. The CDR3 extends over 17 amino acids. CDR1 GTSNPN and CDR2 SVGIG come from the germline V gene (reference sequence). CDR3: CAWEEDPATGSISPLHF. The CDR3 DNA follows: TGTGCCTGGGAGGAGGATCCGGCGACAGGGAGTATCTCACCCCTCCACTTT. The whole variable domain, remainder taken from reference TRBV30 and TRBJ1-6, is SQTIHQWPATLVQPVGSPLSLECTVEGTSNPNLYWYRQAAGRGLQLLFYSVGIGQISSEVPQNLSASRPQDRQFILSSKKLLLSDSGFYLCAWEEDPATGSISPLHFGNGTRLTVT.

The CDR3 loop is CASSASVMGGYTF. CDR3 in DNA: TGCGCCAGCAGCGCGTCCGTGATGGGTGGCTACACCTTC. The V and J genes are TRBV4-3 and TRBJ1-2; the D is unclear. The CDR3 length is 13 residues. V was pared by 5 bases and J by 7 bases, with 14 bases between. The germline CDR1 and CDR2 sequences are LGHNA and YSLEER.

This clone occurred once. The CDR3 region is CASSLVPPDRSYTF. CDR3 coding DNA: TGTGCCAGCAGCTTAGTGCCCCCAGACAGAAGCTACACCTTC. The V call is TRBV13, the J call TRBJ1-2, with D perhaps TRBD1 (5 bases). V was shortened by 1 base and J by 9 bases, with 15 bases between the two germline ends. CDR1 and CDR2 from the germline V gene are PRHDT and FYEKMQ (reference sequence). The CDR3 covers 14 residues.

This clone was detected a few times. The junction and the germline gene differ at one end; a read error may be behind it. The chain links TRBV29-1 to TRBJ1-1; D is ambiguous. Germline CDR1 and CDR2: SQVTM and ANQGSEA. This CDR3 contains 10 residues. CDR3 amino acids: CSRRSTEAFF. CDR3 bases: TGTAGCCGGAGGAGCACTGAAGCTTTCTTT.

This clone came up once. The chain uses TRBV9 and TRBJ2-1, with D perhaps TRBD2 (7 bases). From germline, CDR1 is SGDLS and CDR2 YYNGEE. The CDR3 consists of 15 residues. Deletions cut 1 base from V and 6 bases from J, with 14 bases between. CDR3 nucleotide sequence: TGTGCCAGCAGCGTATGGGGGGGGCCCCGCAATGAGCAGTTCTTC. As protein: CASSVWGGPRNEQFF. Combining the CDR3 with reference TRBV9 and TRBJ2-1 gives the whole variable domain DSGVTQTPKHLITATGQRVTLRCSPRSGDLSVYWYQQSLDQGLQFLIQYYNGEERAKGNILERFSAQQFPDLHSELNLSSLELGDSALYFCASSVWGGPRNEQFFGPGTRLTVL.

The rearrangement joins TRBV5-1 to TRBJ2-7, with a possible D match to TRBD1 (6 bases). Germline CDR1 and CDR2: SGHRS and YFSETQ. CDR3 length equals 17 residues. The germline V and J ends were trimmed by 5 bases and 2 bases, with 23 bases remaining between them. CDR3 sequence (DNA): TGCGCCAGCAGTTCATACCAGGGGCCCCCAGACGCCTACGAGCAGTACTTC. Its translation: CASSSYQGPPDAYEQYF.

CDR3 protein: CTSRRKQYF. The CDR3 nucleotides are TGCACCAGCAGGCGGAAGCAGTACTTC. J is TRBJ2-4 and V is TRBV1; the D call in the table, TRBD2, was not verified against the DNA. TRBV1 is recorded as a pseudogene. This CDR3 is 9 amino acids long.

V usage is TRBV5-1 and J usage is TRBJ1-1; D not resolved. CDR3 length: 13 residues. Germline V gene lookup returns CDR1 SGHRS and CDR2 YFSETQ. V was cut by 0 bases and J by 5 bases, with 8 bases left in between. DNA of the CDR3: TGCGCCAGCAGCTTGGGGGAGGAGACTGAAGCTTTCTTT. It codes for CASSLGEETEAFF.

The gene calls are TRBV30 and TRBJ1-5; the D is unclear. V lost 3 bases to trimming and J lost 0 bases, with 9 bases between them. The CDR3 totals 14 residues. The germline V gene encodes CDR1 GTSNPN and CDR2 SVGIG (reference sequence). In DNA, the CDR3 is TGTGCCTGGAGCCCGGGCCTTAGCAATCAGCCCCAGCATTTT. This encodes CAWSPGLSNQPQHF.

V usage is TRBV23-1 and J usage is TRBJ2-7, with D possibly TRBD2 on 5 matching bases. TRBV23-1 is treated as an ORF (open reading frame) with a function not yet certain. The CDR3 spans 14 residues. V lost 2 bases and J 2 bases, leaving 10 bases between the germline ends. CDR3 coding DNA: TGCGCCAGCAGTCAACCCCGGGAACCCTACGAGCAGTACTTC. The encoded protein is CASSQPREPYEQYF.

V and J are TRBV27 and TRBJ2-7; 9 nucleotides match TRBD1. CDR1 is MNHEY and CDR2 is SMNVEV in the germline V gene (reference sequence). The trim removed 5 bases at V and 4 bases at J, leaving 9 bases unmatched. The CDR3 loop spans 15 amino acids. The CDR3 sequence: CASSTEQGARYEQYF. CDR3 DNA: TGTGCCAGCAGTACCGAACAGGGGGCGCGATACGAGCAGTACTTC.

About this clone: At one boundary the junction diverges from the germline segment, which might be a read error. The V call is TRBV7-2, the J call TRBJ2-3, with TRBD2 matching over 10 bases. The CDR3 is 15 residues long. Germline V gene data show CDR1 as SGHTA and CDR2 as FQGNSA. The CDR3, as DNA: TGTGCCAGCAGCTTAGAGCGGGGGGGCACATATACGCAGTATTTT. This sequence encodes CASSLERGGTYTQYF.

This clone was detected only a few times. This chain uses TRBV5-4 with TRBJ1-2; TRBD1 matches at 8 bases. V was pared by 1 base and J by 7 bases, with 3 bases of the junction left unmatched. CDR1 is SGHNT, CDR2 YYREEE, per germline (reference sequence). The CDR3 runs to 13 residues. The CDR3 bases are TGTGCCAGCAGCTTGCCCAGGGGGCTTGGCTACACCTTC. Encoded protein: CASSLPRGLGYTF.

The chain employs TRBV19 and TRBJ2-1; D uncertain. Germline V gives CDR1 LNHDA, CDR2 SQIVND (reference sequence). The V end was cut by 6 bases, the J end by 0 bases, with 6 bases between. The length of the CDR3 is 13 residues. In DNA, the CDR3 is TGTGCCAGTAGGCTCAGCTCCTACAATGAGCAGTTCTTC. Amino acid sequence: CASRLSSYNEQFF. Filled out from reference TRBV19 and TRBJ2-1, the complete variable domain reads DGGITQSPKYLFRKEGQNVTLSCEQNLNHDAMYWYRQDPGQGLRLIYYSQIVNDFQKGDIAEGYSVSREKKESFPLTVTSAQKNPTAFYLCASRLSSYNEQFFGPGTRLTVL.

The rearrangement uses TRBV6-5 and TRBJ1-5; maybe TRBD1 (5 bases). V was shortened by 5 bases and J by 5 bases, with 10 bases between the two germline ends. Germline V gene sequence: CDR1 MNHEY, CDR2 SVGAGI. This CDR3 region has 13 residues. The DNA for the CDR3 is TGTGCCAGCAGTGAAGACAGCCATCAGCCCCAGCATTTT. Translated: CASSEDSHQPQHF.

J is TRBJ1-2 and V is TRBV7-9; D not certain. CDR1 is SEHNR and CDR2 is FQNEAQ in the germline V gene (reference sequence). Trimming removed 5 bases at V and 4 bases at J, with 17 bases between. CDR3 length: 15 residues. The CDR3 loop is CASSQATGASYGYTF. The CDR3 region has the DNA TGTGCCAGCAGCCAGGCGACTGGAGCTAGCTATGGCTACACCTTC.

V is TRBV28 and J is TRBJ2-7, with 8 positions matching TRBD1. The CDR3 contains 12 residues. The junction had 5 bases not matched to a gene; V was cut back by 4 bases and J by 9 bases. The V gene's germline CDR1 is MDHEN and CDR2 SYDVKM. The CDR3, as DNA: TGTGCCAGCAGTTCTGGACAGGGTGTGCAGTACTTC. Protein sequence: CASSSGQGVQYF.